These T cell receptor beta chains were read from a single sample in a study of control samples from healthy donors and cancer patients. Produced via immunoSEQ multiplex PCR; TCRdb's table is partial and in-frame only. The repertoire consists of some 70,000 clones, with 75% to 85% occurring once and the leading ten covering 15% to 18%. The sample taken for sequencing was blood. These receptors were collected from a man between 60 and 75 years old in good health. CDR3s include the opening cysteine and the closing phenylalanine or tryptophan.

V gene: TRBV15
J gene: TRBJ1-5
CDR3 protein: CATSTPGTGNNQPQHF

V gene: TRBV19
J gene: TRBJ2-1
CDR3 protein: CASTRLAGDNEQFF

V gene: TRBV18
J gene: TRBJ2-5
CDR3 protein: CASSPPLGVQETQYF

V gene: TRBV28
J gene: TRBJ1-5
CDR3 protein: CASRASGGLGQPQHF

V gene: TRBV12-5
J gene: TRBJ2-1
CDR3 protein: CASGLDRLNPYNEQFF

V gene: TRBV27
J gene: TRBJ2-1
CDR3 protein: CASSNGDLGYNEQFF

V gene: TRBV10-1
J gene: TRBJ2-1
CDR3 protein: CASSRELFLNNEQFF

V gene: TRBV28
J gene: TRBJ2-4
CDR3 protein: CASSWGGGVKNIQYF

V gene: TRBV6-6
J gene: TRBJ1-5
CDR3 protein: CASSPGESGFGQPQHF

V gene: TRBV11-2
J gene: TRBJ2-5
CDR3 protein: CASSSGLAGDRETQYF

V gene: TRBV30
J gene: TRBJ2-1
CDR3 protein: CAWSVGGSEGDEQFF

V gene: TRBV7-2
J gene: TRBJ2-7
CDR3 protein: CASRLGTGGLHEQYF

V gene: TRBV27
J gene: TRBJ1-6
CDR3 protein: CASRQGAFSPLHF

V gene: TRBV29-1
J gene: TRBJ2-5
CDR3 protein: CSVGPLETQYF

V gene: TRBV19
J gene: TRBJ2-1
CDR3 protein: CASSPSWGGRSYNEQFF

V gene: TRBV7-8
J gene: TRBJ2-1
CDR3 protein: CASSLGQDREQFF

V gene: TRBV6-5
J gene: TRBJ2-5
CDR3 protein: CASSRDRDETQYF

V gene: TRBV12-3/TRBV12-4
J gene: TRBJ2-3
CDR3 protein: CASSFGGTDTQYF

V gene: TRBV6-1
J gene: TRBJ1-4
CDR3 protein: CASSEGGEKLFF

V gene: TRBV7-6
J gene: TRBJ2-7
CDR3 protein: CASSLDSGSYEQYF

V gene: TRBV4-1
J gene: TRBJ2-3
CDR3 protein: CASSPWGSTDTQYF

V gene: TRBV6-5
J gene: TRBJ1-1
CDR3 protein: CASETGLGTEAFF

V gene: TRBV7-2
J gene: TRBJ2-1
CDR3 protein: CASSVGASGNEQFF

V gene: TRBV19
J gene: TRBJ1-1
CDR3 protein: CASSSSGQGAGEAFF

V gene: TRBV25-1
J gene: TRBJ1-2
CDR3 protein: CASSEFGTDPYGYTF

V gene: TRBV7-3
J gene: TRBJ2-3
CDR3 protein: CASSPIGSGTDTQYF

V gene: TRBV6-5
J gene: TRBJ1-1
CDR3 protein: CASSETRNTEAFF

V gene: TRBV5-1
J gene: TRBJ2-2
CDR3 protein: CASSSDDSGLGTGELFF

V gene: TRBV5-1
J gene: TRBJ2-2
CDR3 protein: CASSWSGDANTGELFF

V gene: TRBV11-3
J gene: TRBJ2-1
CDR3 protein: CASSSGEINEQFF

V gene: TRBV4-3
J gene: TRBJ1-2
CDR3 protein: CASSQSTGMSPYGYTF

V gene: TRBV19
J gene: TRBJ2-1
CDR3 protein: CASGDRFTGGPYNEQFF

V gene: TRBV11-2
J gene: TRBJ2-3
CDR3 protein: CASSLGASLGAGYTDTQYF

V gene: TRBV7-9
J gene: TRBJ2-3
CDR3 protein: CASSLEVKLTDTQYF

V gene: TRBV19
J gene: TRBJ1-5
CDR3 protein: CASRWARQVNQPQHF

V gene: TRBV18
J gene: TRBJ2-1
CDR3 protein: CASSPWREGYNEQFF

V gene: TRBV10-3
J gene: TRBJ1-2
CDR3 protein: CAISEQGNYGYTF

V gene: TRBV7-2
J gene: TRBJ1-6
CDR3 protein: CASSLPSSYNSPLHF

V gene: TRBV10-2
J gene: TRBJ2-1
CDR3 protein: CASSGLSIQPPHNEQFF

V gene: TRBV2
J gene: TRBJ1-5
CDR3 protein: CASSEEGGSSQPQHF

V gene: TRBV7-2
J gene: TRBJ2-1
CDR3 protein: CASSWTGTSSYNEQFF

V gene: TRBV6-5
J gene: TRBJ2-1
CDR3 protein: CASSSNRGGRYNEQFF

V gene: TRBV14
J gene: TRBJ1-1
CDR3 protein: CASSPHGPRGPAFF

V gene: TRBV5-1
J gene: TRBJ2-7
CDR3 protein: CASSLWIAGDSYEQYF

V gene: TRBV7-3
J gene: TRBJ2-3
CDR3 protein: CASSGTKSDTQYF

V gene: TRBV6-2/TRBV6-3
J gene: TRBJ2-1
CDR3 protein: CASSPPNRGAYNEQFF

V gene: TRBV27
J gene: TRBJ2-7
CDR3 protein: CASSLLARSHEQYF

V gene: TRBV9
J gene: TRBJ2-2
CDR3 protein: CASSSNFGGWNTGELFF